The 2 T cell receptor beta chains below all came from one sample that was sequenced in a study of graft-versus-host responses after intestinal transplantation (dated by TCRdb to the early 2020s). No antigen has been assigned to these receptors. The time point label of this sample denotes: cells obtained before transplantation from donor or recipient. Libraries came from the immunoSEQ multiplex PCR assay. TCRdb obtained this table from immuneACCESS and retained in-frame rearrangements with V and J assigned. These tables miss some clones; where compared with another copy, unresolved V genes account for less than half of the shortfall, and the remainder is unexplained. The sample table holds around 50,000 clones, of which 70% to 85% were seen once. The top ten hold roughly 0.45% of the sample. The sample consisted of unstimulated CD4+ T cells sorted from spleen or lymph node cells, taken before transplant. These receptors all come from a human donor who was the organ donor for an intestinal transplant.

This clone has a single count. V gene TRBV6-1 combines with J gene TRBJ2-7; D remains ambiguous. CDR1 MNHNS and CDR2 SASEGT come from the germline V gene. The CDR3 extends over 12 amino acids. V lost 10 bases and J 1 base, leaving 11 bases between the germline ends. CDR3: CATMTKSYEQYF. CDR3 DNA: TGTGCCACCATGACAAAATCCTACGAGCAGTACTTC.

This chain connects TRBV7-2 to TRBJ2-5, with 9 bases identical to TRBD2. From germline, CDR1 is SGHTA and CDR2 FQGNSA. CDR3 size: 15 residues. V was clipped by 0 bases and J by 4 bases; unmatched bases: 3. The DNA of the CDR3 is TGTGCCAGCAGCTTAGCGGCTAGCGGGGTAGAGACCCAGTACTTC. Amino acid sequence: CASSLAASGVETQYF. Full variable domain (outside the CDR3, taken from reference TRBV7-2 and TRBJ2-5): GAGVSQSPSNKVTEKGKDVELRCDPISGHTALYWYRQSLGQGLEFLIYFQGNSAPDKSGLPSDRFSAERTGGSVSTLTIQRTQQEDSAVYLCASSLAASGVETQYFGPGTRLLVL.